These 15 T cell receptor beta chains share one sample of origin, sequenced in a study of spatial heterogeneity in lung cancer. Study-level points and caveats: For expanded intratumoral alpha and beta TCRs, counts tracked tumor mutation counts.

Their antigens are not known. Time point indicated: sample taken at primary tumor resection. TCRdb re-derived calls from the 5' RACE reads in MiXCR, one entry per CDR3 protein. The table shows some 4,500 distinct CDR3 sequences, with around 7% occurring only once. The sample consisted of lung tumor tissue, taken at surgery. All receptors derive from a male donor with early-stage non-small cell lung cancer.

This clonotype showed up many times. The V and J genes are TRBV11-2 and TRBJ2-7, with D hard to call. V dropped 4 bases and J dropped 6 bases, with 10 bases sitting between them. The CDR3 extends over 12 amino acids. Germline lookup yields CDR1 SGHAT and CDR2 FQNNGV. This chain's CDR3 is CASSWVTTEQYF. The CDR3 bases are TGTGCCAGCAGCTGGGTTACCACCGAGCAGTACTTC.

This clonotype was counted many times. The V call is TRBV13, the J call TRBJ2-7; 8 bases are a match to TRBD2. V dropped 4 bases and J dropped 0; count of bases not matched to a gene: 8. CDR1 is PRHDT and CDR2 is FYEKMQ in the germline V gene (reference sequence). The CDR3 has 16 amino acids. Here the CDR3 reads CASSSRTSRSSYEQYF. CDR3 nucleotides: TGTGCCAGCAGCTCCAGGACTAGCCGATCCTCCTACGAGCAGTACTTC.

This clonotype is medium-sized by share. This rearrangement joins TRBV20-1 to TRBJ2-5, with 12 bases that match TRBD2. There are 15 residues in the CDR3. V was pared by 6 bases and J by 2 bases, with 7 bases of the junction left unmatched. The germline CDR1 and CDR2 sequences are DFQATT and SNEGSKA (reference sequence). The CDR3 loop reads CSAYGTSGYQETQYF. The CDR3 nucleotides read TGCAGTGCGTATGGGACTAGCGGGTATCAAGAGACCCAGTACTTC.

The chain has TRBV29-1 and TRBJ2-5; 8 bases line up with TRBD2. After removal of 3 bases from V and 3 bases from J, the junction contained 3 bases not matched to a gene. Germline V gene data show CDR1 as SQVTM and CDR2 as ANQGSEA. This CDR3 has 13 amino acids. CDR3 region: CSVDTSGEETQYF. For the CDR3, the DNA is TGCAGCGTTGATACTAGCGGTGAAGAGACCCAGTACTTC.

In its sample, this clonotype is medium-sized. The chain joins TRBV6-5 to TRBJ2-7, with 7 bases fitting TRBD2. Germline values: CDR1 MNHEY, CDR2 SVGAGI. The CDR3 length is 15 residues. V shed 7 bases, J shed 4 bases, and the junction held 13 bases outside the gene matches. The CDR3 DNA sequence: TGTGCCAGCACTTCCTCGAGCGGGGTTTCTTACGAGCAGTACTTC. Its protein product is CASTSSSGVSYEQYF.

This clonotype was found many times. The chain combines TRBV30 with TRBJ2-1; D uncertain. This CDR3 contains 11 residues. V lost 5 bases to trimming and J lost 10 bases, with 12 bases between them. From germline, CDR1 is GTSNPN and CDR2 SVGIG (reference sequence). CDR3 residues: CAWSSWTEQFF. The CDR3 nucleotides are TGTGCCTGGTCGAGCTGGACGGAGCAGTTCTTC.

By share, this clonotype counts as medium-sized. The chain uses TRBV29-1 and TRBJ1-1; the D is unclear. The germline V gene encodes CDR1 SQVTM and CDR2 ANQGSEA. The V gene lost 5 bases and the J gene lost 0 bases, with 4 bases spanning the gap. The CDR3 covers 11 residues. The DNA of the CDR3 is TGCAGCGTTCACTTGAACACTGAAGCTTTCTTT. It encodes CSVHLNTEAFF.

This clonotype is labeled medium-sized (0.01 to 0.1%). The V gene is TRBV4-3, the J gene TRBJ2-3, with 10 nucleotides matching TRBD2. The germline CDR1 and CDR2 sequences are LGHNA and YSLEER. The CDR3 is 15 amino acids. Losses at the gene ends were 4 bases for V and 5 bases for J; bases not matched to a gene: 6. CDR3 sequence: CASSPKAGGQDTQYF. CDR3 sequence (DNA): TGCGCCAGCAGCCCGAAAGCGGGAGGGCAAGATACGCAGTATTTT.

This clonotype was picked up many times. DNA of the CDR3: TGTGCCAGCAGCTTCGGGACAGATCAGTACTTC. Translation gives CASSFGTDQYF. V gene TRBV5-8 combines with J gene TRBJ2-7; 7 bases map to TRBD1. Germline V gene lookup returns CDR1 SGHTS and CDR2 YDEGEE. There are 11 residues in the CDR3. The J segment lost 10 bases and the V segment lost 2 bases, leaving 3 bases of the junction unmatched. Variable domain in full (rest from reference TRBV5-8 and TRBJ2-7): EAGVTQSPTHLIKTRGQQATLRCSPISGHTSVYWYQQALGLGLQFLLWYDEGEERNRGNFPPRFSGRQFPNYSSELNVNALELEDSALYLCASSFGTDQYFGPGTRLTVT.

Judged by abundance, this clonotype is medium-sized. The chain carries TRBV27 and TRBJ2-5, with D hard to call. The ends were cut back, 3 bases at V and 5 bases at J, with 4 bases in the middle. The CDR3 extends over 11 amino acids. Germline V gene sequence: CDR1 MNHEY, CDR2 SMNVEV (reference sequence). The CDR3 is CASSFKETQYF. The CDR3 DNA is TGTGCCAGCAGTTTTAAGGAGACCCAGTACTTC.

The gene calls are TRBV20-1 and TRBJ1-2; maybe TRBD1 (5 bases). The V end was cut by 5 bases, the J end by 9 bases, with 22 bases between. From germline, CDR1 is DFQATT and CDR2 SNEGSKA (reference sequence). The CDR3 is made up of 14 amino acids. The CDR3 region has the DNA TGCAGTGCTTCCCCCAACGGGGGATGGTCCAGCTACACCTTC. This gives the protein CSASPNGGWSSYTF.

This clonotype is medium-sized by share. The rearrangement uses TRBV12-3 or TRBV12-4 and TRBJ1-1; D not certain. The CDR3 is made up of 13 amino acids. V dropped 3 bases and J dropped 5 bases, with 10 bases sitting between them. CDR3: CASSFWIGTEAFF. In nucleotides, the CDR3 is TGTGCCAGCAGTTTTTGGATAGGGACTGAAGCTTTCTTT.

This clonotype was seen repeatedly, ten times or more. The V and J genes are TRBV29-1 and TRBJ2-5, with 9 bases aligning to TRBD1. This CDR3 contains 14 residues. The ends lost 6 bases at V and 2 bases at J; junction bases unmatched: 7. CDR1 is SQVTM and CDR2 is ANQGSEA in the germline V gene. CDR3 residues: CSVTAGQGQETQYF. The DNA of the CDR3 is TGCAGCGTCACCGCCGGACAGGGGCAAGAGACCCAGTACTTC.

This clonotype is deemed medium-sized. The rearrangement uses TRBV27 and TRBJ2-2; the D gene is possibly TRBD1 (6 bases). Per the germline V gene, CDR1 is MNHEY and CDR2 is SMNVEV (reference sequence). The CDR3 loop spans 15 amino acids. V lost 4 bases and J 4 bases, leaving 13 bases between the germline ends. CDR3 in DNA: TGTGCCAGCAGTTGGCCGGGACAAGGCACCGGGGAGCTGTTTTTT. Translated: CASSWPGQGTGELFF.

In this sample, this clonotype turned up many times. The chain has TRBV5-4 and TRBJ2-2; D is possibly TRBD2 (6 bases). The V end was cut by 10 bases, the J end by 1 base, with 11 bases between. Germline CDR1 and CDR2: SGHNT and YYREEE (reference sequence). The CDR3 consists of 13 residues. The CDR3 is CAAGRGNTGELFF. The CDR3 DNA is TGTGCCGCGGGGCGCGGGAACACCGGGGAGCTGTTTTTT.